The 16 T cell receptor beta chains below come from one sample, sequenced in a study of blood T cell repertoires in COVID-19. The data were produced by immunoSEQ multiplex PCR, yet TCRdb's version contains in-frame clones alone and is incomplete. Of under 400,000 clones in the sample, 80% to 90% are singletons; the top ten hold around 4.4%. Sequenced material: PBMCs or T cells enriched from blood (not recorded which). The source of these receptors is a woman aged 40-49 years with acute COVID-19.

J is TRBJ1-3 and V is TRBV7-2; a possible D gene is TRBD1 (5 bases). CDR1 is SGHTA and CDR2 is FQGNSA in the germline V gene. The CDR3 contains 19 residues. V was clipped by 2 bases and J by 0 bases, with 20 bases between them. The CDR3 sequence: CASSLTARATKSSGNTIYF. The CDR3, as DNA: TGTGCCAGCAGCTTAACCGCCAGGGCTACGAAGAGCTCTGGAAACACCATATATTTT.

This chain uses TRBV28 with TRBJ2-2; 7 nucleotides align to TRBD1. The length of the CDR3 is 15 residues. The germline gives CDR1 MDHEN, CDR2 SYDVKM. Trimming took 6 bases from V and 5 from J; bases not matched to a gene: 9. The CDR3 bases are TGTGCCAGCAGGTCATACAGGGGTTTTACCGGGGAGCTGTTTTTT. This codes for CASRSYRGFTGELFF.

V is TRBV28 and J is TRBJ2-1, with D possibly being TRBD2 (5 bases). V shed 8 bases and J shed 4 bases, with 18 bases lying between them. Germline V gene lookup returns CDR1 MDHEN and CDR2 SYDVKM. The CDR3 is 15 residues long. CDR3 nucleotide sequence: TGTGCCAGCCAATATCCTGGCGAGGGATACAATGAGCAGTTCTTC. Its protein is CASQYPGEGYNEQFF. The variable domain in full, with the rest retrieved from reference TRBV28 and TRBJ2-1, is DVKVTQSSRYLVKRTGEKVFLECVQDMDHENMFWYRQDPGLGLRLIYFSYDVKMKEKGDIPEGYSVSREKKERFSLILESASTNQTSMYLCASQYPGEGYNEQFFGPGTRLTVL.

The rearrangement uses TRBV9 and TRBJ1-3; weak D call: TRBD1 (6 bases). The germline V gene encodes CDR1 SGDLS and CDR2 YYNGEE. The V end lost 4 bases, the J end lost 2 bases, and 16 bases lay between the germline ends. This CDR3 contains 16 residues. CDR3 coding DNA: TGTGCCAGCAGCCCCCGCCTCCCAGGGGCTGGAAACACCATATATTTT. It yields the protein CASSPRLPGAGNTIYF.

The V gene is TRBV10-3, the J gene TRBJ2-1, with a weak D call TRBD1 (6 bases). The germline CDR1 and CDR2 sequences are ENHRY and SYGVKD. The V gene lost 5 bases and the J gene lost 6 bases, with 23 bases spanning the gap. The CDR3 spans 17 residues. The CDR3 loop reads CAISKDLTGSLPNEQFF. DNA of the CDR3: TGTGCCATCAGTAAAGACCTCACAGGGTCCTTACCCAATGAGCAGTTCTTC.

This clone has just one count. The gene calls are TRBV3-1 (or the pseudogene TRBV3-2) and TRBJ1-1; 9 bases match TRBD1. Per the germline V gene, CDR1 is LGHDT and CDR2 is YNNKEL (reference sequence). The CDR3 loop spans 14 amino acids. V was pared by 3 bases and J by 5 bases, with 4 bases of the junction left unmatched. DNA for the CDR3: TGTGCCAGCAGCCAGGACAGGGGATGGACTGAAGCTTTCTTT. This gives the protein CASSQDRGWTEAFF.

The chain carries TRBV11-2 and TRBJ1-4, with 7 bases aligning to TRBD1. V shed 2 bases and J 1 base; nucleotides not matched to a gene: 10. Germline lookup yields CDR1 SGHAT and CDR2 FQNNGV. The length of the CDR3 is 18 residues. CDR3 sequence: CASSLISGGWRTNEKLFF. CDR3 nucleotides: TGTGCCAGCAGCTTAATTTCAGGGGGTTGGAGAACTAATGAAAAACTGTTTTTT.

The rearrangement links TRBV29-1 to TRBJ1-3; TRBD1 might be the D (6 bases). The germline gives CDR1 SQVTM, CDR2 ANQGSEA. This CDR3 spans 12 amino acids. V gave up 7 bases and J gave up 3 bases, with 10 bases separating them. CDR3 in DNA: TGCAGCGGAGGGACAAGTGGAAACACCATATATTTT. Translated, it gives CSGGTSGNTIYF.

This clone was counted once. The chain has TRBV7-9 and TRBJ2-2; D may be TRBD2 (5 bases). The CDR3 runs 14 residues. The germline V and J ends were trimmed by 5 bases and 6 bases, with 13 bases remaining between them. From germline, CDR1 is SEHNR and CDR2 FQNEAQ (reference sequence). This CDR3 is CASSPTSFAGELFF. CDR3 bases: TGTGCCAGCAGCCCAACTAGTTTTGCCGGGGAGCTGTTTTTT.

The chain couples TRBV6-2 or TRBV6-3 to TRBJ1-2, with D perhaps matching TRBD1 (5 bases). The CDR3 totals 14 residues. The V end lost 4 bases, the J end lost 2 bases, and 11 bases lay between the germline ends. Germline V lookup: CDR1 MNHEY, CDR2 SVGEGT. CDR3 bases: TGTGCCAGCAGTTCGAGCGGGGGGAACTATGGCTACACCTTC. This translates into CASSSSGGNYGYTF.

Written as DNA, the CDR3 is TGTGCCAGTACACAGGGGCCCAATCAGCCCCAGCATTTT. Translated, it gives CASTQGPNQPQHF. This sequence joins TRBV19 and TRBJ1-5; 7 bases match TRBD1. V trimming: 7 bases; J trimming: 3 bases; junction bases outside the gene matches: 3. This CDR3 comprises 13 residues. The V gene's germline CDR1 is LNHDA and CDR2 SQIVND (reference sequence).

V usage is TRBV18 and J usage is TRBJ2-7, with 9 positions matching TRBD2. The CDR3 runs to 14 residues. Germline V gene sequence: CDR1 KGHSH, CDR2 LQKENI. V was pared by 0 bases and J by 6 bases, with 3 bases of the junction left unmatched. CDR3 sequence: CASSPPSGSSEQYF. The CDR3 DNA reads TGTGCCAGCTCACCACCTAGCGGGAGTTCCGAGCAGTACTTC.

This chain uses TRBV9 with TRBJ1-5; tentative D call: TRBD1 (6 bases). Germline CDR1 and CDR2: SGDLS and YYNGEE. The CDR3 loop spans 14 amino acids. Trimming removed 0 bases at V and 3 bases at J, with 7 bases between. CDR3 nucleotide sequence: TGTGCCAGCAGCGTAGGACAGGTCAATCAGCCCCAGCATTTT. Its protein is CASSVGQVNQPQHF. Full variable domain (remainder filled in from reference TRBV9 and TRBJ1-5): DSGVTQTPKHLITATGQRVTLRCSPRSGDLSVYWYQQSLDQGLQFLIQYYNGEERAKGNILERFSAQQFPDLHSELNLSSLELGDSALYFCASSVGQVNQPQHFGDGTRLSIL.

The V call is TRBV11-3, the J call TRBJ2-7; 7 nucleotides match TRBD1. The germline gives CDR1 SGHNT, CDR2 YENEEA. The CDR3 length is 14 residues. V was clipped by 4 bases and J by 0 bases; unmatched bases: 3. The DNA of the CDR3 is TGTGCCAGCAGCTCAAACAGGGGCTCCTACGAGCAGTACTTC. Amino acid sequence: CASSSNRGSYEQYF. Full variable domain (remainder filled in from reference TRBV11-3 and TRBJ2-7): EAGVVQSPRYKIIEKKQPVAFWCNPISGHNTLYWYLQNLGQGPELLIRYENEEAVDDSQLPKDRFSAERLKGVDSTLKIQPAELGDSAVYLCASSSNRGSYEQYFGPGTRLTVT.

This chain uses TRBV7-7 with TRBJ2-5; D gene ambiguous. The CDR3 totals 13 residues. V shed 5 bases and J shed 4 bases, with 11 bases lying between them. Germline lookup yields CDR1 SSHAT and CDR2 FNYEAQ (reference sequence). CDR3 in DNA: TGTGCCAGCAGCCCTACCCCAAGAGAGACCCAGTACTTC. It translates to CASSPTPRETQYF.

The V call is TRBV28, the J call TRBJ2-7; TRBD2 is a possible D gene (6 bases). Germline lookup yields CDR1 MDHEN and CDR2 SYDVKM. The V end was cut by 8 bases, the J end by 4 bases, with 12 bases between. The CDR3 is made up of 12 amino acids. Written as DNA, the CDR3 is TGTGCCAGCTCTTTAGGGAGGTACGAGCAGTACTTC. Amino acids: CASSLGRYEQYF.